This TCR beta chain is from a study of CD8+ T cells in alopecia areata. Study in general: The graft donors were 6-12-month-old C3H/HeJ mice with spontaneous alopecia, and their skin went to roughly 6-10-week-old female C3H/HeJ mice.

The authors extracted RNA and reverse transcribed it into cDNA as the sequencing template. Some clones are missing from TCRdb's copy, which holds only in-frame ones; the method was immunoSEQ multiplex PCR. The sample shows 200,000 to 300,000 clones, no singletons; the ten largest hold around 1.2%. Cell sorting was performed on pooled cutaneous lymph node cells with CD4, CD8alpha, NKG2D, NKG2ACE and other markers. A word on this clone: What it binds is unknown. Gene names denote mouse genes. Read data end 4 residues before the CDR3 end; the end is taken from the germline J gene. This specimen includes other DNA sequences encoding the same CDR3.

Broader study findings: Clarity of TCR sharing across patients fell short of that in mice, possibly HLA-related.

V lost 1 base and J lost 1, with 6 bases in between. The CDR3 has 14 residues. Germline-derived CDR1 and CDR2 are FNHDT and SITEND (reference sequence). Sequencing input: CD4+ T cells sorted from a lymph node. V and J are TRBV19 and TRBJ2-1; D might be TRBD1 (6 bases). This TCR was recovered from a C3H/HeJ mouse with alopecia areata. This strain has MHC haplotype H2-k. The covered CDR3 bases are TGTGCCAGCAGTATAACAGGGAACTATGCT. Translated: CASSITGNYA. The CDR3, in full, reads CASSITGNYAEQFF.